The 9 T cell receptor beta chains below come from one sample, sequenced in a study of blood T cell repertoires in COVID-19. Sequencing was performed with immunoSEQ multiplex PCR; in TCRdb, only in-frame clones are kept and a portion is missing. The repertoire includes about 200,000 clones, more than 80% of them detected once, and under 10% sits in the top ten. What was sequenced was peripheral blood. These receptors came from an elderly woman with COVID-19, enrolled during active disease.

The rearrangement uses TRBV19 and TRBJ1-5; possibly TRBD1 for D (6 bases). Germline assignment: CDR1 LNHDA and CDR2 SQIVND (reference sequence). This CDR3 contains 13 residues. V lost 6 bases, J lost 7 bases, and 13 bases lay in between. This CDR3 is CASSGQLGQPQHF. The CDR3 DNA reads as TGTGCCAGTAGCGGACAGTTGGGACAGCCCCAGCATTTT.

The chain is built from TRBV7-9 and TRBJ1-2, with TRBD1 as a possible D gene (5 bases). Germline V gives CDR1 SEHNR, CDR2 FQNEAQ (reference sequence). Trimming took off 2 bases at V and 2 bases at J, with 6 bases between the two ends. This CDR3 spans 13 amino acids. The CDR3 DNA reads TGTGCCAGCAGCTTACAGGGAAACTATGGCTACACCTTC. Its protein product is CASSLQGNYGYTF.

The CDR3 DNA follows: TGTGCCAGCACCAACTATCGGGGGGGCCGAGCTTTCTTT. This translates into CASTNYRGGRAFF. J is TRBJ1-1 and V is TRBV12-3 or TRBV12-4, with D maybe TRBD1 (6 bases). Trimming cost V 7 bases and J 10 bases, with 19 bases left between them. The CDR3 has 13 residues.

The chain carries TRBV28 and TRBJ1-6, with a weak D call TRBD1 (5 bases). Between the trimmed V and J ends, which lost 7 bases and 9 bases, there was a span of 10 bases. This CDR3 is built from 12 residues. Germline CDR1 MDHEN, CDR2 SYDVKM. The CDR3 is CASTAGPSPLHF. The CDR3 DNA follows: TGTGCCAGCACGGCAGGGCCTTCACCCCTCCACTTT.

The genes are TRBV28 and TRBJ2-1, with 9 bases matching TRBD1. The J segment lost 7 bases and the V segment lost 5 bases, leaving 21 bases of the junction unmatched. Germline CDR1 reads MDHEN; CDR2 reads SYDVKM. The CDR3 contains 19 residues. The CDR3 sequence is CASSPSRGQGRPGGNEQFF. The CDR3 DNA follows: TGTGCCAGCAGTCCAAGTAGAGGACAGGGGAGGCCGGGTGGGAATGAGCAGTTCTTC.

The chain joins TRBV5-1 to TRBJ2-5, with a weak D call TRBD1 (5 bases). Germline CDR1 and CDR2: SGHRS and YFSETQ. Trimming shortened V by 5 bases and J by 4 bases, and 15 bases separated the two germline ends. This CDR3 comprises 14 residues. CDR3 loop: CASRGRSEGETQYF. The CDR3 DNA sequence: TGCGCCAGCAGGGGGCGATCGGAAGGAGAGACCCAGTACTTC.

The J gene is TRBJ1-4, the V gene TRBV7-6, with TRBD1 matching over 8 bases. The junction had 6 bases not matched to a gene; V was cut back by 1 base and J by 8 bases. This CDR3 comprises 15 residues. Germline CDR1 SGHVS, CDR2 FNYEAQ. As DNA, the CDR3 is TGTGCCAGCAGCTTAGGACAGGGGATACAGGAAAAACTGTTTTTT. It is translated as CASSLGQGIQEKLFF.

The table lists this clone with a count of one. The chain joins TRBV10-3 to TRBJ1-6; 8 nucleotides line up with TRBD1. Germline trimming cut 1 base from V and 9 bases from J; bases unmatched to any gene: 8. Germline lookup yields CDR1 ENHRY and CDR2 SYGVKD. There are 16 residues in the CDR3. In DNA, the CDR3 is TGTGCCATCAGTGAGTTTTCGACAGGGGAGATTTCACCCCTCCACTTT. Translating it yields CAISEFSTGEISPLHF.

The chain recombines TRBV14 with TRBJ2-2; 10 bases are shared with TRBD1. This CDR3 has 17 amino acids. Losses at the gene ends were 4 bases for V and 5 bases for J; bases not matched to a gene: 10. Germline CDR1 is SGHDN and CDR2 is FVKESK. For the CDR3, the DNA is TGTGCCAGCAGCCTAAGCTGGGACAGGGGTCGAACCGGGGAGCTGTTTTTT. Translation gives CASSLSWDRGRTGELFF.